The 20 T cell receptor beta chains listed next were all sequenced from one sample in a study of blood T cell repertoires in COVID-19. Sequencing was performed with immunoSEQ multiplex PCR; in TCRdb, only in-frame clones are kept and a portion is missing. Of about 120,000 clones listed, 85% to 90% are singletons. Material for sequencing was peripheral blood. The origin of the receptors is a man aged 55 to 70 with acute or convalescent COVID-19.

The rearrangement joins TRBV24-1 to TRBJ2-7, with no clear D. The germline V and J ends were trimmed by 4 bases and 5 bases, with 11 bases remaining between them. CDR1 is KGHDR and CDR2 is SFDVKD in the germline V gene. This CDR3 comprises 13 residues. CDR3 in DNA: TGTGCCACCAGTGAACCCGGGTTCGACGAGCAGTACTTC. As protein: CATSEPGFDEQYF.

This chain joins TRBV28 and TRBJ2-3; 11 bases fit TRBD2. There are 16 residues in the CDR3. V lost 6 bases and J lost 0; bases outside the gene matches: 5. The V gene's germline CDR1 is MDHEN and CDR2 SYDVKM. CDR3 protein: CASRGTSGDSTDTQYF. CDR3 nucleotide sequence: TGTGCCAGCAGGGGGACTAGCGGAGATAGCACAGATACGCAGTATTTT. The full variable domain, with the rest looked up from reference TRBV28 and TRBJ2-3, is DVKVTQSSRYLVKRTGEKVFLECVQDMDHENMFWYRQDPGLGLRLIYFSYDVKMKEKGDIPEGYSVSREKKERFSLILESASTNQTSMYLCASRGTSGDSTDTQYFGPGTRLTVL.

The chain joins TRBV28 to TRBJ1-5, with D possibly being TRBD1 (5 bases). Trimming removed 10 bases from V and 10 bases from J, with 11 bases in between. The CDR3 loop spans 10 amino acids. Looked up from germline, CDR1 is MDHEN and CDR2 is SYDVKM. The CDR3 loop is CATPGQPQHF. CDR3 sequence (DNA): TGTGCCACGCCTGGACAACCCCAGCATTTT.

This sequence joins TRBV10-2 and TRBJ1-1, with TRBD1 matching 9 bases. The CDR3 loop spans 13 amino acids. The germline CDR1 and CDR2 sequences are WSHSY and SAAADI. Losses at the gene ends were 5 bases for V and 3 bases for J; bases not matched to a gene: 1. In DNA, the CDR3 is TGCGCCAGCAGTCGACAGGGGGACACTGAAGCTTTCTTT. Translating it yields CASSRQGDTEAFF.

The gene calls are TRBV7-6 and TRBJ1-6; TRBD1 matches 11 bases. V trimming: 5 bases; J trimming: 6 bases; junction bases outside the gene matches: 6. CDR3 length equals 16 residues. Germline assignment: CDR1 SGHVS and CDR2 FNYEAQ. The CDR3: CASSPQDRGLNSPLHF. The DNA of the CDR3 is TGTGCCAGCAGCCCCCAGGACAGGGGGCTTAATTCACCCCTCCACTTT.

The rearrangement joins TRBV19 to TRBJ2-2, with TRBD1 identical over 11 bases. J gave up 5 bases and V 1 base, and 9 bases lay outside the gene matches. The germline V gene encodes CDR1 LNHDA and CDR2 SQIVND (reference sequence). There are 18 residues in the CDR3. CDR3 protein: CASSIAGGQGVLTGELFF. CDR3 coding DNA: TGTGCCAGTAGTATAGCGGGGGGACAGGGGGTTCTTACCGGGGAGCTGTTTTTT.

CDR3 residues: CASSVATRGRTSSYNEQFF. The CDR3 DNA reads TGTGCCAGCAGCGTAGCTACTCGCGGGAGGACGAGCTCCTACAATGAGCAGTTCTTC. The V call is TRBV9, the J call TRBJ2-1; 8 nucleotides agree with TRBD2. This CDR3 has 19 residues. V gave up 0 bases and J gave up 0 bases; unmatched junction bases: 11. Germline V gene lookup returns CDR1 SGDLS and CDR2 YYNGEE.

V usage is TRBV18 and J usage is TRBJ1-3; TRBD1 is a possible D gene (6 bases). CDR1 is KGHSH and CDR2 is LQKENI in the germline V gene. The CDR3 has 20 residues. V was pared by 0 bases and J by 0 bases, with 21 bases between. CDR3: CASSPPNTGTPNHSGNTIYF. The CDR3 nucleotides read TGTGCCAGCTCACCACCGAACACAGGGACCCCAAATCACTCTGGAAACACCATATATTTT.

This sequence joins TRBV20-1 and TRBJ1-1; D gene ambiguous. CDR1 DFQATT and CDR2 SNEGSKA come from the germline V gene (reference sequence). The CDR3 extends over 11 amino acids. The germline V and J ends were trimmed by 5 bases and 0 bases, with 4 bases remaining between them. Written as DNA, the CDR3 is TGCAGTGCTCCATTGAACACTGAAGCTTTCTTT. Translation: CSAPLNTEAFF.

V gene TRBV7-2 combines with J gene TRBJ2-1, with D maybe TRBD2 (7 bases). CDR1 and CDR2 (germline): SGHTA, FQGNSA. V lost 4 bases, J lost 0 bases, and 10 bases lay in between. The CDR3 is 15 amino acids. The CDR3 sequence is CASSWGGASYNEQFF. The CDR3 DNA is TGTGCCAGCAGCTGGGGGGGGGCCTCCTACAATGAGCAGTTCTTC.

A single count supports this clone. Here the CDR3 DNA reads TGTGCCAGCAGTTTATGGTCAGGGGATACCGGGGAGCTGTTTTTT. Its protein is CASSLWSGDTGELFF. The V gene is TRBV27, the J gene TRBJ2-2; D is perhaps TRBD1 (6 bases). The V gene lost 1 base and the J gene lost 5 bases, with 11 bases spanning the gap. CDR1 MNHEY and CDR2 SMNVEV come from the germline V gene (reference sequence). This CDR3 has 15 amino acids.

The rearrangement uses TRBV9 and TRBJ2-7; 9 bases are shared with TRBD2. This CDR3 is 14 amino acids long. Germline V CDR1 and CDR2: SGDLS, YYNGEE. V shed 3 bases, J shed 2 bases, and the junction held 3 bases outside the gene matches. This chain's CDR3 is CASSASGIAYEQYF. In DNA, the CDR3 is TGTGCCAGCAGCGCTAGCGGGATCGCCTACGAGCAGTACTTC.

The V gene is TRBV18, the J gene TRBJ2-3, with 9 bases aligning to TRBD2. There are 16 residues in the CDR3. V trimming: 2 bases; J trimming: 2 bases; junction bases outside the gene matches: 5. Germline CDR1 KGHSH, CDR2 LQKENI. This CDR3 is CASSPFSGSHTDTQYF. Written as DNA, the CDR3 is TGTGCCAGCTCACCATTTAGCGGGAGCCACACAGATACGCAGTATTTT.

The genes are TRBV29-1 and TRBJ1-1; D remains ambiguous. The length of the CDR3 is 10 residues. Germline assignment: CDR1 SQVTM and CDR2 ANQGSEA. The V end lost 7 bases, the J end lost 3 bases, and 6 bases lay between the germline ends. CDR3 in DNA: TGCAGCGCCCGTGACACTGAAGCTTTCTTT. Protein sequence: CSARDTEAFF.

The rearrangement uses TRBV9 and TRBJ2-2; D is uncertain. The V end lost 3 bases, the J end lost 3 bases, and 12 bases lay between the germline ends. Germline-derived CDR1 and CDR2 are SGDLS and YYNGEE. This CDR3 contains 15 residues. The CDR3 sequence is CASSGLVVDTGELFF. In nucleotides, the CDR3 is TGTGCCAGCAGCGGTTTGGTAGTAGACACCGGGGAGCTGTTTTTT.

This clone has only a few counts. The rearrangement joins TRBV4-2 to TRBJ1-3, with D perhaps matching TRBD1 (6 bases). This CDR3 spans 14 amino acids. Trimming cost V 1 base and J 3 bases, with 7 bases left between them. The germline gives CDR1 LGHNA, CDR2 YNFKEQ. CDR3 sequence reads: CASSQGQVGNTIYF. CDR3 bases: TGTGCCAGCAGCCAAGGACAGGTTGGAAACACCATATATTTT.

This chain uses TRBV9 with TRBJ2-3, with a tentative D call TRBD2 (5 bases). Germline V gives CDR1 SGDLS, CDR2 YYNGEE. The CDR3 loop spans 17 amino acids. V was pared by 4 bases and J by 4 bases, with 22 bases between. The CDR3 DNA reads as TGTGCCAGCAGCCACCATTTTCGTCCCGTTAGCGCAGATACGCAGTATTTT. This translates into CASSHHFRPVSADTQYF.

V and J are TRBV5-6 and TRBJ1-2; a weak D match, TRBD1 (5 bases). The germline V and J ends were trimmed by 5 bases and 6 bases, with 14 bases remaining between them. The length of the CDR3 is 13 residues. In germline, CDR1 is SGHDT, CDR2 YYEEEE. The CDR3 sequence: CASSLRGGNGYTF. The CDR3 coding sequence is TGTGCCAGCAGTTTGAGGGGTGGTAATGGCTACACCTTC.

The chain joins TRBV19 to TRBJ2-7; 9 bases line up with TRBD2. This CDR3 is 12 amino acids long. J gave up 3 bases and V 9 bases, and 3 bases lay outside the gene matches. Per the germline V gene, CDR1 is LNHDA and CDR2 is SQIVND (reference sequence). This CDR3 is CASSTSGYEQYF. CDR3 sequence (DNA): TGTGCCAGCTCGACTAGCGGCTACGAGCAGTACTTC.

The chain employs TRBV7-8 and TRBJ1-1; no firm D call. Trimming cost V 3 bases and J 4 bases, with 9 bases left between them. Looked up from germline, CDR1 is SGHVS and CDR2 is FQNEAQ. CDR3 size: 13 residues. The CDR3 bases are TGTGCCAGCAGCTTCGCACGAGGCACTGAAGCTTTCTTT. It yields the protein CASSFARGTEAFF.